The rows below give T cell receptor beta chains drawn from one sample of a study of cytomegalovirus exposure and HLA in healthy donors. Sequenced by immunoSEQ multiplex PCR; TCRdb stores in-frame clones only, minus some. The sample contains about 83,000 clones, about 69% of which appear only once. Sequenced: PBMCs. The receptors stem from a man in his 60s in good health and CMV-seronegative. Both conserved end residues are part of each CDR3. Clone size, where shown, is once, few, many, or a class for clones that have expanded.

j_call: TRBJ1-2; clone_size: NA; cdr3_length: 16; v_call: TRBV7-9; cdr3_aa: CASSRPGTGGNYGYTF
j_call: TRBJ1-1; clone_size: NA; cdr3_length: 16; v_call: TRBV5-4; cdr3_aa: CASSGGGRALNTEAFF
j_call: TRBJ1-1; clone_size: NA; cdr3_length: 14; v_call: TRBV7-3; cdr3_aa: CASSLLGEGTEAIF
j_call: TRBJ2-7; clone_size: NA; cdr3_length: 13; v_call: TRBV7-2; cdr3_aa: CASSFGREYEQYF
j_call: TRBJ2-3; clone_size: NA; cdr3_length: 16; v_call: TRBV9; cdr3_aa: CASSVGSSRRADTQYF
j_call: TRBJ1-2; clone_size: few; cdr3_length: 15; v_call: TRBV9; cdr3_aa: CASSLTGGPAYGYTF
j_call: NA; clone_size: once; cdr3_length: 12; v_call: TRBV18; cdr3_aa: CASSQGHYEQYF
j_call: TRBJ2-7; clone_size: once; cdr3_length: 13; v_call: TRBV11-2; cdr3_aa: CASSLEGGTPQYF
j_call: TRBJ1-5; clone_size: NA; cdr3_length: 14; v_call: TRBV4-1; cdr3_aa: CASSQPGANQPQHF
j_call: TRBJ1-2; clone_size: NA; cdr3_length: 15; v_call: TRBV6-5; cdr3_aa: CASSYRGQGIYGYTF
j_call: TRBJ2-1; clone_size: NA; cdr3_length: 12; v_call: TRBV7-3; cdr3_aa: CASSLVPGEQFF
j_call: TRBJ2-1; clone_size: NA; cdr3_length: 18; v_call: TRBV9; cdr3_aa: CASSVDPLSSLMYNEQFF
j_call: TRBJ2-3; clone_size: NA; cdr3_length: 12; v_call: TRBV7-3; cdr3_aa: CASSLGADTQYF
j_call: TRBJ2-2; clone_size: NA; cdr3_length: 18; v_call: TRBV6-1; cdr3_aa: CASSDDPWTGWTTGELFF